A single sample gave rise to the 17 T cell receptor beta chains below, sequenced in a study of CD8+ T cells in alopecia areata. Specified treatment: oral pan-JAK inhibitor, 5-10 mg twice daily. In each case, RNA was isolated and then reverse transcribed into cDNA as the sequencing template. Assay: immunoSEQ multiplex PCR; the TCRdb copy retains only in-frame clones and omits some. The sample contains about 160,000 clones, under 70% of which appear only once. The sequenced sample was CD4+ T cells sorted from blood, obtained at week 4, from a patient treated with tofacitinib. All receptors come from a human donor with alopecia areata.

This clone came up once. The chain combines TRBV30 with TRBJ1-5, with D unclear. V lost 2 bases to trimming and J lost 0 bases, with 8 bases between them. The V gene's germline CDR1 is GTSNPN and CDR2 SVGIG (reference sequence). CDR3 length: 14 residues. CDR3 nucleotide sequence: TGTGCCTGGAGTCAATCCCTTAGCAATCAGCCCCAGCATTTT. Amino acid sequence: CAWSQSLSNQPQHF.

The genes are TRBV5-1 and TRBJ1-2, with TRBD1 matching 7 bases. Germline CDR1 is SGHRS and CDR2 is YFSETQ. The CDR3 extends over 14 amino acids. V shed 0 bases, J shed 5 bases, and the junction held 4 bases outside the gene matches. The CDR3 reads CASSLEVQGYGYTF. As DNA, the CDR3 is TGCGCCAGCAGCTTGGAAGTACAGGGGTATGGCTACACCTTC. Full variable domain (remainder filled in from reference TRBV5-1 and TRBJ1-2): KAGVTQTPRYLIKTRGQQVTLSCSPISGHRSVSWYQQTPGQGLQFLFEYFSETQRNKGNFPGRFSGRQFSNSRSEMNVSTLELGDSALYLCASSLEVQGYGYTFGSGTRLTVV.

The chain uses TRBV4-2 and TRBJ1-6; D gene ambiguous. V dropped 1 base and J dropped 8 bases, with 12 bases sitting between them. The CDR3 runs 15 residues. Germline CDR1 and CDR2: LGHNA and YNFKEQ. CDR3 bases: TGTGCCAGCAGCCAAGCCGTCGTCCGGGATTCACCCCTCCACTTT. Its protein product is CASSQAVVRDSPLHF.

This clone was seen more than once but under ten times. The genes are TRBV7-2 and TRBJ2-7; D unresolved. This CDR3 spans 14 amino acids. Germline V gene lookup returns CDR1 SGHTA and CDR2 FQGNSA. Trimming took off 5 bases at V and 3 bases at J, with 14 bases between the two ends. CDR3 protein: CASSDWALGYEQYF. The CDR3 DNA sequence: TGTGCCAGCAGCGACTGGGCCCTGGGCTACGAGCAGTACTTC.

This chain joins TRBV5-6 and TRBJ1-1; TRBD1 matches at 10 bases. After removal of 5 bases from V and 6 bases from J, the junction contained 7 bases not matched to a gene. This CDR3 comprises 14 residues. Germline CDR1 is SGHDT and CDR2 is YYEEEE. CDR3 sequence (DNA): TGTGCCAGCAGGAGCCGGGACAGGGGTCCTGAAGCTTTCTTT. This translates into CASRSRDRGPEAFF.

The chain is built from TRBV9 and TRBJ2-5; 10 bases fit TRBD2. The CDR3 is 15 amino acids. Germline CDR1 is SGDLS and CDR2 is YYNGEE. V dropped 1 base and J dropped 4; count of bases not matched to a gene: 4. The CDR3 DNA sequence: TGTGCCAGCAGCGTAAGCGGGGGGGCCCGAGAGACCCAGTACTTC. Its translation: CASSVSGGARETQYF.

This CDR3 is CASSGNGGSTQETQYF. In nucleotides, the CDR3 is TGCGCCAGCAGCGGAAACGGGGGGTCGACTCAAGAGACCCAGTACTTC. The chain combines TRBV5-1 with TRBJ2-5, with 7 bases that match TRBD2. Germline-derived CDR1 and CDR2 are SGHRS and YFSETQ. This CDR3 comprises 16 residues. Losses at the gene ends were 4 bases for V and 2 bases for J; bases not matched to a gene: 11.

A word on this clone: The germline gene is not matched at one end of the junction; a read error may be the cause. The chain joins TRBV30 to TRBJ1-5; unclear D gene. Germline V gives CDR1 GTSNPN, CDR2 SVGIG (reference sequence). CDR3 length: 13 amino acids. CDR3 sequence (DNA): TGTGCCTGGAGTCCAAAGGACCTGAGGCTGATGGATTTT. Protein sequence: CAWSPKDLRLMDF.

The J gene is TRBJ1-3, the V gene TRBV29-1, with D unresolved. The CDR3 extends over 12 amino acids. Germline lookup yields CDR1 SQVTM and CDR2 ANQGSEA. The V end was cut by 3 bases, the J end by 5 bases, with 8 bases between. The DNA of the CDR3 is TGCAGCGTTGACCCCGGGAGAAACACCATATATTTT. Translation: CSVDPGRNTIYF.

This chain joins TRBV6-5 and TRBJ1-6, with D hard to call. Germline CDR1 MNHEY, CDR2 SVGAGI. V was cut by 6 bases and J by 8 bases, with 17 bases left in between. This CDR3 has 15 amino acids. As DNA, the CDR3 is TGTGCCAGCAGCCCGCTCCTGATGGGATATTCACCCCTCCACTTT. This sequence encodes CASSPLLMGYSPLHF.

V usage is TRBV16 and J usage is TRBJ2-1; possibly TRBD1 for D (6 bases). The V and J ends lost 4 bases and 4 bases respectively, with 8 bases between them. CDR1 and CDR2 from the germline V gene are KGHSY and FQNENV. This CDR3 has 13 amino acids. As DNA, the CDR3 is TGTGCCAGCAGCCCCGACAGGTACAATGAGCAGTTCTTC. Translating gives CASSPDRYNEQFF.

The V gene is TRBV29-1, the J gene TRBJ2-5; possible D gene TRBD2, 7 bases. The CDR3 is 12 amino acids. Germline CDR1 is SQVTM and CDR2 is ANQGSEA. V dropped 7 bases and J dropped 2 bases, with 11 bases sitting between them. CDR3 sequence (DNA): TGCAGCGGTGCGGGGGCACAAGAGACCCAGTACTTC. It specifies CSGAGAQETQYF.

The table lists this clone with a few counts. The chain uses TRBV29-1 and TRBJ2-1; TRBD1 or TRBD2 may be the D gene (5 bases each). This CDR3 is 14 amino acids long. The germline CDR1 and CDR2 sequences are SQVTM and ANQGSEA. Trimming stripped 5 bases from V and 7 bases from J, with 18 bases between. CDR3 in DNA: TGCAGCGTTTCCCGGGACCAGCAGGTTAATGAGCAGTTCTTC. Translating gives CSVSRDQQVNEQFF.

This clone was counted between two and nine times. The genes are TRBV7-9 and TRBJ2-2; 7 bases map to TRBD1. V was pared by 7 bases and J by 3 bases, with 14 bases of the junction left unmatched. The CDR3 is 17 amino acids. Germline CDR1 reads SEHNR; CDR2 reads FQNEAQ (reference sequence). CDR3 loop: CASNAWGTARDTGELFF. For the CDR3, the DNA is TGTGCCAGCAACGCCTGGGGGACAGCAAGGGACACCGGGGAGCTGTTTTTT.

This clone has only a few counts. This chain joins TRBV5-1 and TRBJ2-3; D call uncertain. From germline, CDR1 is SGHRS and CDR2 YFSETQ. V was trimmed by 1 base and J by 4 bases, leaving 4 bases between them. The CDR3 is 12 amino acids. CDR3 in amino acids: CASSLYADTQYF. The CDR3 bases are TGCGCCAGCAGCTTGTATGCAGATACGCAGTATTTT.

This clone turned up a few times. This rearrangement joins TRBV30 to TRBJ2-1; a weak D match, TRBD2 (6 bases). The CDR3 extends over 11 amino acids. V lost 4 bases and J lost 16, with 17 bases in between. Germline V gene lookup returns CDR1 GTSNPN and CDR2 SVGIG (reference sequence). CDR3 sequence: CAWTRILATFF. CDR3 in DNA: TGTGCCTGGACCAGGATACTAGCTACCTTCTTC.

Of note for this clone: Other DNA sequences in the sample encode the same CDR3. CDR3 amino acids: CSVDRGYEQYF. The CDR3 DNA reads TGCAGCGTGGACAGGGGGTACGAGCAGTACTTC. The V gene is TRBV29-1, the J gene TRBJ2-7; 10 bases line up with TRBD1. Looked up from germline, CDR1 is SQVTM and CDR2 is ANQGSEA. There are 11 residues in the CDR3. Losses at the gene ends were 6 bases for V and 4 bases for J; bases not matched to a gene: 0.